This T cell receptor beta chain was documented in a study of shared clonotypes between healthy human individuals (dated by TCRdb to about 2020). Background on the whole study: Three men and a couple of women, aged 18 to 49 years, made up the cohort. To increase sequencing depth and limit assay-specific biases, TCR repertoire library preparation and sequencing were carried out by different laboratories using diverse techniques. Blood TCR repertoires of several healthy adults were deeply sequenced to estimate repertoire size and the extent of clonotype sharing between individuals. Each donor's leukapheresis produced roughly between roughly 0.85 and 10 billion PBMCs. Per donor, three plates each were used for CD4 naive and CD4 memory, two for CD8 naive, and one for CD8 memory. The full study reports these points: Sampling was restricted to blood, and TCR repertoires in tissues likely differ from the TCR repertoires found in blood. Higher generation probabilities were observed for clonotypes shared by all four sorted-subset donors than for non-shared clonotypes. About 5% of naive CD4, approximately 3.7% of naive CD8, approximately 2.2% of memory CD4, and about 0.4% of memory CD8 clonotypes were shared across a handful of donors. Because the study included a small number of donors, the genetic and exposure-history diversity represented was limited. Based on pairwise subsampling, the degree of clonotype sharing among donors was expected to be affected by sequencing depth. Incomplete sequencing was indicated by rarefaction of sorted-subset datasets, despite the large sequencing depth. Naive subsets generally had larger estimated clonotype richness than memory subsets did.

About this clone: Its antigen target is currently unknown. Base qualities are not provided; no much larger clone lies one nucleotide away.

TCR CDR3 regions were amplified from genomic DNA by multiplex PCR using the deep immunoSEQ assay. Extracted genomic DNA from each cell subset was distributed evenly across all wells of several immunoSEQ 96-well plates, and each plate was treated as a replicate. For sorted subsets, around 0.2 ug of genomic DNA, equivalent to 25,000 to 35,000 T cell genomes, went into each replicate PCR. Purified libraries were measured with a Qubit 3.0 fluorometer, size-checked on a Bioanalyzer 2100, and measured again with the KAPA Library Quantification kit. Every immunoSEQ 96-well plate was sequenced on a dedicated single-read 150-cycle Illumina NextSeq 550 flow cell. The authors' analysis ran thus. Because only junctional sequences without quality scores were contained in the immunoSEQ output, filtering matching that applied to full-length reads could not be performed. Sequences were annotated with PyIR, a Python wrapper for IgBLAST v1.9, and V/J genes and CDR3 were assigned using IMGT germline references. Any read was removed if the V/J assignment was weak (E-value above 1e-6), the CDR3 was missing, or the read contained stop codons, out-of-frame junctions, or ambiguous translated residues. A V3J clonotype was defined by an identical inferred V gene, J gene, and CDR3 amino acid sequence. Percentage overlap between repertoires was computed as shared unique clonotypes divided by the size of the smaller repertoire. Richness of each repertoire was evaluated using RTK rarefaction, the Chao1 estimator, and Recon v2.1 estimates of unobserved clonotypes. For all TCRbeta clonotypes obtained by the gDNA method from several donors, generation probabilities were computed with OLGA. The table was pulled from immuneACCESS by TCRdb, which kept in-frame rearrangements only. Such tables lose some clones; where checked, under half of the loss comes from unresolved V genes, and the rest has no known cause. V and J calls and clone size follow that table, whereas D and trimming were derived from the DNA. This sample gives 2 million to 3 million clones in total; under 95% of them show up just once. The ten largest clones capture 0.36% of the sample.

The donors were healthy, HIV-negative adults with no recently reported acute infections or vaccinations. Every donor was a Caucasian adult residing in Nashville, Tennessee, USA. CD4+ T cells were enriched by magnetic negative selection, after which naive cells were positively selected on CD45RA and the negative fraction was taken as the memory subset. After blood collection by leukapheresis, PBMCs were isolated using Ficoll-Histopaque density gradient centrifugation and then cryopreserved in the vapor phase of liquid nitrogen. Purity and quantity of every magnetically sorted T cell population were checked by analytical flow cytometry. Each sorted fraction had its genomic DNA isolated and then quantified by UV absorbance on a Nanodrop 2000c. Taken from cysteine to phenylalanine, the CDR3 has 16 residues. Only CDR3 DNA remains: 48 bases, in frame from the first base. CDR1 and CDR2 (MDHEN, SYDVKM) derive from the germline V gene. Unmatched junction bases come to 10, with V trimmed by 3 bases and J by 6 bases.

This clonotype originated in a man between 18 and 35 years old in good health. Some clones in this sample may be carry-over from other donors' samples. Input material: naive CD4+ T cells from PBMCs. The cell subset or site tag for this specimen amounts to: CD45RA+ positively selected. The chain uses TRBV28 and TRBJ1-5; TRBD1 matches 8 bases in the middle. The nucleotide sequence reads TGTGCCAGCAGTTTCTCTGCCGGACAGGGTTTTCAGCCCCAGCATTTT. Translated, this is CASSFSAGQGFQPQHF.